This TCR beta chain originates from a study of T cell responses to AZD1222 COVID-19 vaccine. Study conclusions and caveats: Baseline serology detected seropositivity in only 5 to 7 AZD1222 recipients. Clonal diversity was possibly underestimated, and the donors were mostly white British, with more females.

Germline values: CDR1 SGHAT, CDR2 FQDESV (reference sequence). Trimming pared 5 bases from V and 5 bases from J, leaving 12 bases between. CDR3 size: 13 residues. This table comes from immunoSEQ multiplex PCR, and its TCRdb copy is limited to in-frame clones, with some not included. The sample shows about 150,000 clones, 90% to 95% of them seen only once. To note about this clone: Its antigen is still unknown.

This sample comprised peripheral blood, obtained on day 0 of AZD1222 vaccination. This TCR was sampled from an adult in good health. The chain uses TRBV11-1 and TRBJ2-5; D is uncertain. In DNA form, the CDR3 reads TGTGCCAGCAGCCCCATCGTCGGGGAGACCCAGTACTTC. It encodes CASSPIVGETQYF.